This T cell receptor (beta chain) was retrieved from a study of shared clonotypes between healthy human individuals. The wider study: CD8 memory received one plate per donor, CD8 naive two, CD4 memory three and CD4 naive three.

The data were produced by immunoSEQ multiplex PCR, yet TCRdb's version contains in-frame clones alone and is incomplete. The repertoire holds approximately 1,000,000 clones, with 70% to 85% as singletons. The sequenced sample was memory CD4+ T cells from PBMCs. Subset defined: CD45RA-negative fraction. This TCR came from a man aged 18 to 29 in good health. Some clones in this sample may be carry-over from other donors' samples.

CDR3 DNA: TGTGCCAGCAGCTCAGGACGAGGTACGCAGTATTTT. This encodes CASSSGRGTQYF. The V gene is TRBV11-3, the J gene TRBJ2-3; D is unclear. The V end lost 4 bases, the J end lost 8 bases, and 10 bases lay between the germline ends. The CDR3 is 12 residues long. Per germline, CDR1 SGHNT and CDR2 YENEEA. Full variable domain (remainder filled in from reference TRBV11-3 and TRBJ2-3): EAGVVQSPRYKIIEKKQPVAFWCNPISGHNTLYWYLQNLGQGPELLIRYENEEAVDDSQLPKDRFSAERLKGVDSTLKIQPAELGDSAVYLCASSSGRGTQYFGPGTRLTVL.